Following are 27 T cell receptor beta chains from one sample sequenced in a study of beta chain features in type 1 diabetes. Sequencing targeted expressed TCRB transcripts, as all isolated RNA had been reverse transcribed. Sequencing was performed with immunoSEQ multiplex PCR; in TCRdb, only in-frame clones are kept and a portion is missing. The sample records approximately 250,000 clones, over 9.5% being singletons. Sequenced sample: naive CD4+ T cells from blood. Receptor source: a woman aged 18-29 years in good health.

The V and J genes are TRBV19 and TRBJ1-1; no reliable D call. V lost 4 bases, J lost 4 bases, and 10 bases lay in between. The CDR3 contains 13 residues. CDR1 LNHDA and CDR2 SQIVND come from the germline V gene (reference sequence). CDR3 in amino acids: CASSRGLSTEAFF. The CDR3 nucleotides are TGTGCCAGTAGTAGAGGACTGAGCACTGAAGCTTTCTTT.

A few counts support this clone. This chain links TRBV19 with TRBJ1-1; possibly TRBD1 for D (6 bases). The CDR3 runs to 13 residues. The V gene's germline CDR1 is LNHDA and CDR2 SQIVND (reference sequence). Trimming took 7 bases from V and 0 from J, leaving 9 bases between them. The DNA of the CDR3 is TGTGCCAGTAAGGACAGATTGAACACTGAAGCTTTCTTT. Residues: CASKDRLNTEAFF.

This rearrangement joins TRBV30 to TRBJ1-2, with D possibly matching TRBD1 (6 bases). The CDR3 is made up of 14 amino acids. Germline V gene sequence: CDR1 GTSNPN, CDR2 SVGIG (reference sequence). The V end was cut by 0 bases, the J end by 7 bases, with 15 bases between. The CDR3 sequence: CAWSVPGRGTGYTF. The CDR3 DNA is TGTGCCTGGAGTGTTCCCGGCAGGGGTACTGGCTACACCTTC. Full variable domain (remainder filled in from reference TRBV30 and TRBJ1-2): SQTIHQWPATLVQPVGSPLSLECTVEGTSNPNLYWYRQAAGRGLQLLFYSVGIGQISSEVPQNLSASRPQDRQFILSSKKLLLSDSGFYLCAWSVPGRGTGYTFGSGTRLTVV.

This clone was seen only a few times. This rearrangement joins TRBV4-2 to TRBJ2-2; tentatively, D is TRBD1 (6 bases). V was cut by 1 base and J by 3 bases, with 9 bases left in between. The CDR3 runs to 15 residues. The germline V gene has CDR1 LGHNA and CDR2 YNFKEQ. In DNA, the CDR3 is TGTGCCAGCAGCCAAGTGGGGGCCGACACCGGGGAGCTGTTTTTT. Amino acids: CASSQVGADTGELFF.

The rearrangement uses TRBV30 and TRBJ2-1; 7 nucleotides align to TRBD2. Trimming cost V 8 bases and J 16 bases; bases outside gene matches: 14. CDR1 is GTSNPN, CDR2 SVGIG, per germline (reference sequence). The CDR3 totals 11 residues. CDR3 in amino acids: CARTSGGVNFF. In DNA form, the CDR3 reads TGTGCCAGAACCTCGGGGGGAGTTAATTTCTTC.

The chain is built from TRBV5-1 and TRBJ2-2, with TRBD2 matching over 10 bases. This CDR3 region has 17 residues. Trimming at V came to 4 bases and at J to 6 bases, leaving 12 bases not matched to a gene. The germline CDR1 and CDR2 sequences are SGHRS and YFSETQ. The CDR3 region is CASSISSGSRGPGELFF. CDR3 nucleotide sequence: TGCGCCAGCAGCATTTCTAGCGGGAGCCGAGGCCCCGGGGAGCTGTTTTTT.

This clone turned up a few times. Relative to the germline gene, one junction end is altered; a read error may explain this. The chain has TRBV4-1 and TRBJ2-5; perhaps TRBD1 as D (7 bases). CDR3 length: 14 residues. The germline gives CDR1 MGHRA, CDR2 YSYEKL. The CDR3 coding sequence is TGTGCCAGCAGCCTGCAGGGGGGAGAAGAGACCCAGTACTTC. Translated: CASSLQGGEETQYF.

The chain recombines TRBV19 with TRBJ2-7, with 11 nucleotides matching TRBD2. From germline, CDR1 is LNHDA and CDR2 SQIVND (reference sequence). Losses at the gene ends were 6 bases for V and 2 bases for J; bases not matched to a gene: 9. The CDR3 runs to 16 residues. CDR3 region: CASSPPLAGGAYEQYF. The CDR3 nucleotides are TGTGCCAGTAGCCCCCCTCTAGCGGGAGGAGCCTACGAGCAGTACTTC. The variable domain in full, completed from reference TRBV19 and TRBJ2-7, reads DGGITQSPKYLFRKEGQNVTLSCEQNLNHDAMYWYRQDPGQGLRLIYYSQIVNDFQKGDIAEGYSVSREKKESFPLTVTSAQKNPTAFYLCASSPPLAGGAYEQYFGPGTRLTVT.

V usage is TRBV5-1 and J usage is TRBJ2-6; TRBD1 aligns across 11 bases. Losses at the gene ends were 4 bases for V and 0 bases for J; bases not matched to a gene: 3. CDR1 SGHRS and CDR2 YFSETQ come from the germline V gene. This CDR3 region has 17 residues. CDR3 nucleotides: TGCGCCAGCAGCATCGGGACAGGGGGCTCTGGGGCCAACGTCCTGACTTTC. Translated, it gives CASSIGTGGSGANVLTF.

This clone was recorded a few times. This rearrangement joins TRBV6-5 to TRBJ1-2; D gene unclear. The germline gives CDR1 MNHEY, CDR2 SVGAGI. CDR3 length: 14 amino acids. V dropped 6 bases and J dropped 1 base, with 12 bases sitting between them. Here the CDR3 reads CASRPPAGNYGYTF. CDR3 nucleotides: TGTGCCAGCAGACCCCCGGCGGGTAACTATGGCTACACCTTC.

This clone was observed a handful of times. CDR3 in DNA: TGTGCCAGCAGCCCACTAGACAGGGTCGGCGAGACCCAGTACTTC. This sequence encodes CASSPLDRVGETQYF. The V and J genes are TRBV13 and TRBJ2-5; TRBD1 matches 7 bases. Trimming cost V 5 bases and J 5 bases; bases outside gene matches: 11. The germline gives CDR1 PRHDT, CDR2 FYEKMQ (reference sequence). CDR3 length: 15 amino acids.

The V and J genes are TRBV20-1 and TRBJ1-1, with TRBD1 matching over 8 bases. V lost 5 bases and J lost 11; bases outside the gene matches: 7. Germline-derived CDR1 and CDR2 are DFQATT and SNEGSKA (reference sequence). This CDR3 contains 11 residues. The CDR3 spells CSALQGAPAFF. The CDR3, as DNA: TGCAGTGCTCTTCAGGGGGCGCCGGCTTTCTTT.

This clone was recorded a few times. The chain joins TRBV30 to TRBJ2-3; TRBD2 matches 7 bases. The CDR3 length is 13 residues. The germline CDR1 and CDR2 sequences are GTSNPN and SVGIG (reference sequence). After removal of 3 bases from V and 7 bases from J, the junction contained 7 bases not matched to a gene. CDR3 loop: CAWSRRDYYTQYF. DNA for the CDR3: TGTGCCTGGAGCCGCAGGGACTATTATACGCAGTATTTT.

The rearrangement links TRBV11-2 to TRBJ1-1; 8 bases map to TRBD1. The V and J ends lost 2 bases and 8 bases, in that order; junction bases with no gene match: 10. The CDR3 loop spans 15 amino acids. CDR1 and CDR2 from the germline V gene are SGHAT and FQNNGV. The CDR3: CASSLLGSQGAEAFF. The CDR3 DNA is TGTGCCAGCAGCTTATTGGGGTCGCAGGGGGCAGAAGCTTTCTTT.

V gene TRBV30 combines with J gene TRBJ1-5; 9 bases align to TRBD1. Unmatched junction bases numbered 8, after V lost 1 base and J lost 16 bases. Germline loops: CDR1 GTSNPN, CDR2 SVGIG (reference sequence). CDR3 length: 12 amino acids. The CDR3 region is CAWSAVDRGIHF. In DNA form, the CDR3 reads TGTGCCTGGAGTGCGGTCGACAGGGGGATACATTTT.

This clone was detected a few times. The V call is TRBV4-1, the J call TRBJ1-4; D is unresolved. Germline lookup yields CDR1 MGHRA and CDR2 YSYEKL. The V end was cut by 2 bases, the J end by 0 bases, with 10 bases between. This CDR3 is 16 amino acids long. The CDR3 DNA is TGCGCCAGCAGCCAATCCCTTGTTACAACTAATGAAAAACTGTTTTTT. It is translated as CASSQSLVTTNEKLFF.

This clone has just a few counts. The chain uses TRBV7-9 and TRBJ2-7; the D is unclear. CDR3 length equals 16 residues. CDR1 and CDR2 from the germline V gene are SEHNR and FQNEAQ (reference sequence). Trimming removed 5 bases at V and 2 bases at J, with 19 bases between. CDR3 protein: CASSKDGRGPTYEQYF. DNA of the CDR3: TGTGCCAGCAGCAAAGACGGAAGAGGTCCTACCTACGAGCAGTACTTC.

Only a few counts were recorded for this clone. The CDR3, as DNA: TGTGCCAGCAGCGGTCGCAGCCCCGAGGGGGTGGCCGATACGCAGTATTTT. Translation gives CASSGRSPEGVADTQYF. J is TRBJ2-3 and V is TRBV11-3; a possible D gene is TRBD1 (6 bases). Germline CDR1 and CDR2: SGHNT and YENEEA. Trimming pared 5 bases from V and 6 bases from J, leaving 24 bases between. This CDR3 contains 17 residues.

The DNA of the CDR3 is TGTGCCAGCAGCATGGGACTCCCACTCTATGGCTACACCTTC. Amino acids: CASSMGLPLYGYTF. The V gene is TRBV2, the J gene TRBJ1-2; D perhaps matches TRBD1 (5 bases). V lost 6 bases and J lost 4, with 15 bases in between. The CDR3 has 14 residues. Germline loops: CDR1 SNHLY, CDR2 FYNNEI.

This clone was seen a handful of times. The chain employs TRBV27 and TRBJ2-7, with D tentatively TRBD2 (6 bases). The CDR3 length is 14 residues. Trimming removed 2 bases from V and 6 bases from J, with 14 bases in between. CDR1 and CDR2 from the germline V gene are MNHEY and SMNVEV (reference sequence). CDR3 bases: TGTGCCAGCAGTTTAACAGCGGGTGGTGGCGAGCAGTACTTC. Protein: CASSLTAGGGEQYF.

This chain uses TRBV11-2 with TRBJ2-1; TRBD2 matches 13 bases. The junction had 4 bases not matched to a gene; V was cut back by 5 bases and J by 6 bases. Germline-derived CDR1 and CDR2 are SGHAT and FQNNGV. The CDR3 runs 15 residues. The CDR3, as DNA: TGTGCCAGCAGCCGACTAGCGGGAGGTCTCAATGAGCAGTTCTTC. It specifies CASSRLAGGLNEQFF.

This clone was counted a few times. The genes are TRBV10-2 and TRBJ1-2, with 7 bases fitting TRBD1. The CDR3 contains 16 residues. Germline V CDR1 and CDR2: WSHSY, SAAADI. V shed 6 bases and J 0 bases; nucleotides not matched to a gene: 10. Here the CDR3 reads CASREADRPSNYGYTF. CDR3 coding DNA: TGCGCCAGCAGAGAAGCGGACAGGCCGTCTAACTATGGCTACACCTTC.

This chain links TRBV5-1 with TRBJ2-6; no reliable D call. CDR1 is SGHRS, CDR2 YFSETQ, per germline. This CDR3 contains 14 residues. The V end was cut by 2 bases, the J end by 5 bases, with 8 bases between. CDR3 protein: CASSFGGRANVLTF. The DNA of the CDR3 is TGCGCCAGCAGCTTCGGTGGTAGGGCCAACGTCCTGACTTTC.

This clone was picked up a small number of times. Other DNA sequences in the same sample also yield this CDR3. The chain has TRBV5-1 and TRBJ2-7, with TRBD1 matching over 7 bases. CDR3 length: 12 residues. Losses at the gene ends were 5 bases for V and 4 bases for J; bases not matched to a gene: 3. Germline loops: CDR1 SGHRS, CDR2 YFSETQ. CDR3 coding DNA: TGCGCCAGCAGAGAGGGGGCGTACGAGCAGTACTTC. It is translated as CASREGAYEQYF.

In this sample, this clone turned up a few times. The chain links TRBV6-5 to TRBJ1-1; 10 positions agree with TRBD1. This CDR3 spans 15 amino acids. The J segment lost 3 bases and the V segment lost 5 bases, leaving 6 bases of the junction unmatched. Germline V lookup: CDR1 MNHEY, CDR2 SVGAGI. The CDR3 is CASSRQGAGDTEAFF. The DNA for the CDR3 is TGTGCCAGCAGTCGACAGGGGGCGGGGGACACTGAAGCTTTCTTT.

The chain is built from TRBV6-1 and TRBJ2-2; D may be TRBD1 (5 bases). V shed 3 bases and J shed 6 bases, with 14 bases lying between them. There are 15 residues in the CDR3. Germline V gene lookup returns CDR1 MNHNS and CDR2 SASEGT. The CDR3 nucleotides are TGTGCCAGCAGTGAGGGCAGGGTGACGGCCGGGGAGCTGTTTTTT. Encoded protein: CASSEGRVTAGELFF.

This clone showed up just a few times. This sequence joins TRBV5-4 and TRBJ1-6, with D maybe TRBD1 (5 bases). This CDR3 has 15 residues. CDR1 and CDR2 from the germline V gene are SGHNT and YYREEE (reference sequence). Trimming cost V 0 bases and J 8 bases, with 12 bases left between them. The CDR3 here is CASSLAQGVDSPLHF. The CDR3 bases are TGTGCCAGCAGCTTGGCTCAAGGGGTCGATTCACCCCTCCACTTT.